This T cell receptor (beta chain) was sequenced in a study of CD8 T cells in ankylosing spondylitis. Germline CDR1 reads ENHRY; CDR2 reads SYGVKD. The ends were cut back, 3 bases at V and 6 bases at J, with 12 bases in the middle. The CDR3 is made up of 14 amino acids. Quantitative 5'-RACE was performed with molecular barcodes, and it yielded the TCR beta libraries. TCRdb re-called the 5' RACE reads through MiXCR, storing one row per CDR3 protein. The sample records some 140,000 distinct CDR3 sequences, 6.5% to 8.5% being singletons. Sequencing was carried out using synovial fluid, either unsorted or a sorted T cell fraction (not recorded which). The TCR comes from a male donor with ankylosing spondylitis. The V and J genes are TRBV10-3 and TRBJ1-5, with D possibly TRBD1 on 6 matching bases. CDR3 in amino acids: CAISETGYIQPQHF. The DNA of the CDR3 is TGTGCCATCAGTGAAACAGGGTATATTCAGCCCCAGCATTTT.